Shown below are 6 T cell receptor beta chains from a single sample sequenced in a study of Ad26.COV2.S vaccination and SARS-CoV-2 variants. Documented treatment: some 20 received Ad26.COV2.S at low or high dose, single or two shots; roughly 5 received placebo; per-sample allocation not given. Samples were taken on day 63 after the first vaccine or placebo injection. Repertoires were generated with immunoSEQ multiplex PCR, while TCRdb's copy carries only in-frame clones and drops some. The sample consists of hundreds of thousands of clones, around 92% of them appearing once. Sequences were derived from peripheral blood, sampled in a trial of Ad26.COV2.S vaccine versus placebo. The source of these receptors is a person aged 18 to 65 who received the Ad26.COV2.S COVID-19 vaccine or a placebo.

The chain combines TRBV7-2 with TRBJ2-5, with 8 bases aligning to TRBD1. V was clipped by 4 bases and J by 3 bases; unmatched bases: 10. This CDR3 comprises 16 residues. The germline V gene encodes CDR1 SGHTA and CDR2 FQGNSA. For the CDR3, the DNA is TGTGCCAGCAGCTCTAGAGAAAAGACAGGGGAAGAGACCCAGTACTTC. This sequence encodes CASSSREKTGEETQYF.

The CDR3, as DNA: TGTGCCAGCCGCACCGGGACCATCACAGATACGCAGTATTTT. Residues: CASRTGTITDTQYF. This sequence joins TRBV5-6 and TRBJ2-3, with D perhaps TRBD1 or TRBD2 (5 bases each). V was trimmed by 7 bases and J by 2 bases, leaving 14 bases between them. Germline V gene data show CDR1 as SGHDT and CDR2 as YYEEEE. This CDR3 contains 14 residues.

The V and J genes are TRBV18 and TRBJ2-2; D may be TRBD1 or TRBD2 (5 bases each). The V and J ends lost 3 bases and 3 bases respectively, with 11 bases between them. This CDR3 spans 15 amino acids. Looked up from germline, CDR1 is KGHSH and CDR2 is LQKENI. The CDR3: CASSPSQDYTGELFF. The CDR3 coding sequence is TGTGCCAGCTCACCTTCACAGGACTACACCGGGGAGCTGTTTTTT.

This clone was counted once. The V gene is TRBV6-5, the J gene TRBJ2-1; D possibly corresponds to TRBD1 (6 bases). CDR3 length: 15 amino acids. The V gene lost 6 bases and the J gene lost 6 bases, with 18 bases spanning the gap. CDR1 and CDR2 from the germline V gene are MNHEY and SVGAGI. The CDR3 sequence is CASSMTGHPSNEQFF. Here the CDR3 DNA reads TGTGCCAGCAGCATGACAGGTCACCCCTCCAATGAGCAGTTCTTC.

J is TRBJ1-3 and V is TRBV19, with D possibly being TRBD1 (6 bases). The germline V gene encodes CDR1 LNHDA and CDR2 SQIVND (reference sequence). The V gene lost 5 bases and the J gene lost 0 bases, with 14 bases spanning the gap. The CDR3 is 16 residues long. The CDR3 bases are TGTGCCAGTAGTCTAATACAGGGTCTCTCTGGAAACACCATATATTTT. This encodes CASSLIQGLSGNTIYF.

J is TRBJ1-5 and V is TRBV10-3; a weak D match, TRBD1 (5 bases). CDR1 is ENHRY, CDR2 SYGVKD, per germline. Trimming left V 4 bases short and J 0 bases short, with 13 bases between. The CDR3 extends over 16 amino acids. CDR3 nucleotide sequence: TGTGCCATCAGTGCCAATGGACAAATTAGCAATCAGCCCCAGCATTTT. Translation: CAISANGQISNQPQHF.